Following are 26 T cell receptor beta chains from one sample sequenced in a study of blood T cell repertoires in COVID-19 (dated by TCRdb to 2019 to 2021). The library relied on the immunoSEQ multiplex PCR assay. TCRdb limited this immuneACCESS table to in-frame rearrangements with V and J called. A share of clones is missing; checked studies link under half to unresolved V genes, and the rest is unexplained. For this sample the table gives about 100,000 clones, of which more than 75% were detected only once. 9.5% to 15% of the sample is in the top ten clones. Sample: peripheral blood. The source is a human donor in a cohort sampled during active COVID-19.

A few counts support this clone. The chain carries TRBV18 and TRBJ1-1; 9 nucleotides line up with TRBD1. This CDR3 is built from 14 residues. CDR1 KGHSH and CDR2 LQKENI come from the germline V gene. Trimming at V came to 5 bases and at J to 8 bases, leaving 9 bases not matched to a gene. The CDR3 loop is CASSLAGTGTEAFF. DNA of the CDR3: TGTGCCAGCTCATTGGCCGGGACAGGGACCGAAGCTTTCTTT.

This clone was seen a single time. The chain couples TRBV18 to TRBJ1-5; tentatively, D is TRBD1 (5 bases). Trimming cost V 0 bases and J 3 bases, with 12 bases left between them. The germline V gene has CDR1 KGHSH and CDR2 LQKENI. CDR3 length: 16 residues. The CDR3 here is CASSPPGQSVNQPQHF. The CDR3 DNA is TGTGCCAGCTCACCACCGGGGCAGAGTGTCAATCAGCCCCAGCATTTT.

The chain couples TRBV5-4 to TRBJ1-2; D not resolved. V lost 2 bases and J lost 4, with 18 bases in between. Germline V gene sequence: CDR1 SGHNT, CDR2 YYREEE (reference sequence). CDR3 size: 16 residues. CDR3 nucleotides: TGTGCCAGCAGCTTAGGAGGAAAAGGAGATTCCTATGGCTACACCTTC. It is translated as CASSLGGKGDSYGYTF.

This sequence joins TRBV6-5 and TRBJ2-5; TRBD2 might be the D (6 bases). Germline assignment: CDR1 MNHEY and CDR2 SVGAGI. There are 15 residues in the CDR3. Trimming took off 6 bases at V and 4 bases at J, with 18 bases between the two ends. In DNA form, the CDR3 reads TGTGCCAGCAGGGAGAGCGGGCGGCTGGGAGAGACCCAGTACTTC. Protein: CASRESGRLGETQYF.

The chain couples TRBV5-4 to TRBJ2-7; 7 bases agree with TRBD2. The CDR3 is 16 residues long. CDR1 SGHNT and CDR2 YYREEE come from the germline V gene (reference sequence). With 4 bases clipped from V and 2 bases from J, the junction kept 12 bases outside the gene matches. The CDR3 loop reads CASSRDPSGGTYEQYF. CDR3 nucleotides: TGTGCCAGCAGCCGTGACCCTAGCGGTGGAACCTACGAGCAGTACTTC.

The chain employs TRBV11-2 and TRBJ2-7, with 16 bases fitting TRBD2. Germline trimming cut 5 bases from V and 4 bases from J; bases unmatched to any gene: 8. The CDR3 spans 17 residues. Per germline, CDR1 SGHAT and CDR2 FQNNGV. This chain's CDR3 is CASSLGTSGRAHYEQYF. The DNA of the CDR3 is TGTGCCAGCAGCCTTGGGACTAGCGGGAGGGCGCATTACGAGCAGTACTTC. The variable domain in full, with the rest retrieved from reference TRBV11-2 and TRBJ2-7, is EAGVAQSPRYKIIEKRQSVAFWCNPISGHATLYWYQQILGQGPKLLIQFQNNGVVDDSQLPKDRFSAERLKGVDSTLKIQPAKLEDSAVYLCASSLGTSGRAHYEQYFGPGTRLTVT.

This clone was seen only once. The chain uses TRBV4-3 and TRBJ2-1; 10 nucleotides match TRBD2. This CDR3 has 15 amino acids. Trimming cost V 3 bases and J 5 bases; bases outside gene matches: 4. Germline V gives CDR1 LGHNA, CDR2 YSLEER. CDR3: CASSQLAGENNEQFF. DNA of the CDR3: TGCGCCAGCAGCCAGCTAGCGGGGGAGAACAATGAGCAGTTCTTC.

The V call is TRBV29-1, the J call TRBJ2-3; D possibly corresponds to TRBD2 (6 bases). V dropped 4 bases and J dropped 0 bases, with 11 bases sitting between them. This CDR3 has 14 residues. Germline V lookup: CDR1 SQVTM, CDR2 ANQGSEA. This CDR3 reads CSVGSGVSTDTQYF. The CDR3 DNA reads TGCAGCGTTGGATCGGGGGTTAGCACAGATACGCAGTATTTT.

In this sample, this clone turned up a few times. The DNA of the CDR3 is TGTGCCAGCAGCTTATTCGGGAGGGAGGCAGATACGCAGTATTTT. Translating it yields CASSLFGREADTQYF. This sequence joins TRBV11-3 and TRBJ2-3; 8 positions match TRBD2. V lost 2 bases, J lost 4 bases, and 5 bases stayed unmatched. This CDR3 has 15 amino acids. Germline assignment: CDR1 SGHNT and CDR2 YENEEA.

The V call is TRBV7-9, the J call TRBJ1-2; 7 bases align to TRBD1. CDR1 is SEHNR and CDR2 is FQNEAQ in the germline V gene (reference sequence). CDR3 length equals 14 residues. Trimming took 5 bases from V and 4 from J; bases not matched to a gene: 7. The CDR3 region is CASSRPGQIYGYTF. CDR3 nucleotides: TGTGCCAGCAGCCGCCCGGGACAGATCTATGGCTACACCTTC.

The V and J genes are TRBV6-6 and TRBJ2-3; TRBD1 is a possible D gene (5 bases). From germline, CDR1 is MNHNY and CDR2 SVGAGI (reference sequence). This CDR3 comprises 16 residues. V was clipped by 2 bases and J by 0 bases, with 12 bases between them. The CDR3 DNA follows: TGTGCCAGCAGTTACGACAGCCTTTTTAGCACAGATACGCAGTATTTT. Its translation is CASSYDSLFSTDTQYF.

CDR3 sequence reads: CASSRGQGARGYTF. CDR3 sequence (DNA): TGTGCCAGTAGTAGGGGACAGGGGGCGAGAGGCTACACCTTC. V is TRBV19 and J is TRBJ1-2, with TRBD1 identical over 12 bases. The germline CDR1 and CDR2 sequences are LNHDA and SQIVND (reference sequence). V trimming: 4 bases; J trimming: 8 bases; junction bases outside the gene matches: 5. The CDR3 runs to 14 residues.

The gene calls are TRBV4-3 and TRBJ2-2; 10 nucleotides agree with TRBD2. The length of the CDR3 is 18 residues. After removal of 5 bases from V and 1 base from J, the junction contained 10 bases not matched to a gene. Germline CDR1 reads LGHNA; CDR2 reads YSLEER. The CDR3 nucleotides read TGCGCCAGCAGCTGGAAGGCTAGCGGGAGCCTGAACACCGGGGAGCTGTTTTTT. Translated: CASSWKASGSLNTGELFF.

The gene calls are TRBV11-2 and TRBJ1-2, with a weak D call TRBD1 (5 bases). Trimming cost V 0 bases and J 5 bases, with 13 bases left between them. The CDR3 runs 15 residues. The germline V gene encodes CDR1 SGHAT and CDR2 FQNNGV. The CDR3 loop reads CASSLDRALGYGYTF. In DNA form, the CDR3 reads TGTGCCAGCAGCTTAGACAGGGCCTTGGGGTATGGCTACACCTTC.

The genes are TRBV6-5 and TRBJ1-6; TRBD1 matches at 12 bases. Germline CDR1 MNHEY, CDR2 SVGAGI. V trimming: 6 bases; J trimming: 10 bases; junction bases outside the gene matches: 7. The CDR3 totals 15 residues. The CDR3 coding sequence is TGTGCCAGCAGAACCGGGACAGGGGGCGGGTCACCCCTCCACTTT. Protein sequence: CASRTGTGGGSPLHF.

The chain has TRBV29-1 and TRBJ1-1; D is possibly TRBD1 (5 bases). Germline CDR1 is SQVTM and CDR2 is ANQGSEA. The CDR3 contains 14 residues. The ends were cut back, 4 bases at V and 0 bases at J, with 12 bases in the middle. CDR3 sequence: CSVVRGAMNTEAFF. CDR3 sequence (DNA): TGCAGCGTTGTTAGGGGCGCCATGAACACTGAAGCTTTCTTT.

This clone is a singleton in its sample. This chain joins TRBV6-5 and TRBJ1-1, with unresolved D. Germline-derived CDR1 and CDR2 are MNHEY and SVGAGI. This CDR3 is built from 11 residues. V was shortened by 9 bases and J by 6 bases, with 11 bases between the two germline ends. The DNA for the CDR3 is TGTGCCAGGGGCAGCGGCGCTGAAGCTTTCTTT. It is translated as CARGSGAEAFF.

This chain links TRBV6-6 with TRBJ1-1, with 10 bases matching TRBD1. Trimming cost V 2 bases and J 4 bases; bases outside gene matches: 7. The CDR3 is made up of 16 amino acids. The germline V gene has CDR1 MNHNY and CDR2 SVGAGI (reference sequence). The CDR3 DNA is TGTGCCAGCAGTTACCGGGACAGGGGTCTTGGCACTGAAGCTTTCTTT. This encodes CASSYRDRGLGTEAFF.

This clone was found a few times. DNA for the CDR3: TGTGCCAGCAGCTTATTAGGGACTACCGGGGCTTTCTTT. Protein: CASSLLGTTGAFF. The chain uses TRBV7-2 and TRBJ1-1, with a tentative D call TRBD1 (5 bases). The germline gives CDR1 SGHTA, CDR2 FQGNSA. V was trimmed by 2 bases and J by 11 bases, leaving 15 bases between them. This CDR3 is built from 13 residues. Supplemented by reference TRBV7-2 and TRBJ1-1, the full variable domain reads GAGVSQSPSNKVTEKGKDVELRCDPISGHTALYWYRQSLGQGLEFLIYFQGNSAPDKSGLPSDRFSAERTGGSVSTLTIQRTQQEDSAVYLCASSLLGTTGAFFGQGTRLTVV.

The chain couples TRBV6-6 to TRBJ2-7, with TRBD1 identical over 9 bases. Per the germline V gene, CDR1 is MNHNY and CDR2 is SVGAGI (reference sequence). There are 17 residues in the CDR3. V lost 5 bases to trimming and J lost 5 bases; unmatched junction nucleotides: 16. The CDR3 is CASSHSSAGTGLHEQYF. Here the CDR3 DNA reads TGTGCCAGCAGTCATTCTTCGGCCGGGACAGGGCTGCACGAGCAGTACTTC.

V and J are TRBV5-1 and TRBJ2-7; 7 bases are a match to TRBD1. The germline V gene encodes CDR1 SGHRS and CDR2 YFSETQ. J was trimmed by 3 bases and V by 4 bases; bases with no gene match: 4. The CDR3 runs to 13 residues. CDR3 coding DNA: TGCGCCAGCAGCGAGACAGGGATCTACGAGCAGTACTTC. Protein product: CASSETGIYEQYF.

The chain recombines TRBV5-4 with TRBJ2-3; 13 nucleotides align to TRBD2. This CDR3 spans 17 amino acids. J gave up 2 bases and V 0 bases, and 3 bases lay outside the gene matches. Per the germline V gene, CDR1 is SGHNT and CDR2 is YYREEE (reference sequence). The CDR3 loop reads CASSLGLAGGTTDTQYF. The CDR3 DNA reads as TGTGCCAGCAGCTTGGGACTAGCGGGGGGTACCACAGATACGCAGTATTTT.

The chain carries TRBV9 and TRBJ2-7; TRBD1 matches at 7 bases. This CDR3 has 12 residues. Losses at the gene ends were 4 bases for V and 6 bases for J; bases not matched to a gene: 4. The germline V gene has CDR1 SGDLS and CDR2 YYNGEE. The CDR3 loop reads CASSSYRGEQYF. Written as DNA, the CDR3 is TGTGCCAGCAGCTCCTACAGGGGCGAGCAGTACTTC.

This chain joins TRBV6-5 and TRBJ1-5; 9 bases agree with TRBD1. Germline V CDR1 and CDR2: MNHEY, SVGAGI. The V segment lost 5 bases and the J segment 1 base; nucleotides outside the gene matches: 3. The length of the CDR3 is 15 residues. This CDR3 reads CASSPTGGSNQPQHF. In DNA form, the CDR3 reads TGTGCCAGCAGTCCGACAGGGGGAAGCAATCAGCCCCAGCATTTT.

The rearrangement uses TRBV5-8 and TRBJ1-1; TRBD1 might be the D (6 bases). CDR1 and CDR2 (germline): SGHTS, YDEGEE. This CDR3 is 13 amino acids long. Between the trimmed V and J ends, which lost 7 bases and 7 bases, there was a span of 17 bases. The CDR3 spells CASLRGGRNEAFF. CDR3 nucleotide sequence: TGTGCCAGCCTGAGGGGGGGTCGGAATGAAGCTTTCTTT.

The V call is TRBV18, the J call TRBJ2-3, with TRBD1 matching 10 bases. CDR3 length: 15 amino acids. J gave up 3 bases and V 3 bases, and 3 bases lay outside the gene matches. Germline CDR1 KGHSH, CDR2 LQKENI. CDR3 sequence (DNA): TGTGCCAGCTCACCGGGGACAGGGGCGACAGATACGCAGTATTTT. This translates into CASSPGTGATDTQYF.